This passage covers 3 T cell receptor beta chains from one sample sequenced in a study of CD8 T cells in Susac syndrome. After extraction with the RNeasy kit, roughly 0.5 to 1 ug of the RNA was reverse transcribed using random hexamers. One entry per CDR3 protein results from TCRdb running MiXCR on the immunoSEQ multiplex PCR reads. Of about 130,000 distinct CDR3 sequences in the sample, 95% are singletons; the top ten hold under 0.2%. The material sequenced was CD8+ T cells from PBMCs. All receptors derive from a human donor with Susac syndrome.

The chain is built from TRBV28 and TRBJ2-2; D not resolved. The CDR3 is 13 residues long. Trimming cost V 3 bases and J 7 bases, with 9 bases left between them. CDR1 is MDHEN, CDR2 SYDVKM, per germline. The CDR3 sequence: CASSFRVGGELFF. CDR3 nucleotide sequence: TGTGCCAGCAGTTTTCGGGTGGGCGGGGAGCTGTTTTTT. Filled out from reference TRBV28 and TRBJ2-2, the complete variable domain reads DVKVTQSSRYLVKRTGEKVFLECVQDMDHENMFWYRQDPGLGLRLIYFSYDVKMKEKGDIPEGYSVSREKKERFSLILESASTNQTSMYLCASSFRVGGELFFGEGSRLTVL.

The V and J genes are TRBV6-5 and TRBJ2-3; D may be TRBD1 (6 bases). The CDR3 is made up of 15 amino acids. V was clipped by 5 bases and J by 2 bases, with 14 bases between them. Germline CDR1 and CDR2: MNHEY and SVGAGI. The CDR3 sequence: CASSPGTQATDTQYF. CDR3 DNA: TGTGCCAGCAGTCCCGGGACACAGGCCACAGATACGCAGTATTTT.

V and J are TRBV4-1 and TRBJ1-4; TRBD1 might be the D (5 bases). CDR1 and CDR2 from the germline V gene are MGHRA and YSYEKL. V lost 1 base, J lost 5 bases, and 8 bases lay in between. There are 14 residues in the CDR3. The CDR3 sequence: CASSQGWGNEKLFF. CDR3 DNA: TGCGCCAGCAGCCAAGGATGGGGCAATGAAAAACTGTTTTTT.